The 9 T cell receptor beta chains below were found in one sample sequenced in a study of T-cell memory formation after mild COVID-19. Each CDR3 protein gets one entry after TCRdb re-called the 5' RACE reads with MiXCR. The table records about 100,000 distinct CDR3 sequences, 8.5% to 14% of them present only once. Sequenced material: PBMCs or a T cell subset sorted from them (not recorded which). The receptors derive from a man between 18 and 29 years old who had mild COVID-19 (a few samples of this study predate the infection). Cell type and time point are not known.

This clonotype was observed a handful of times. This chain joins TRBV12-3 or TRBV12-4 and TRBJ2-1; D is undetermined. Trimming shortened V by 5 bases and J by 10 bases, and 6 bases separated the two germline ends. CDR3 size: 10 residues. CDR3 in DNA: TGTGCCAGCAGTCGAACCGAGCAGTTCTTC. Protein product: CASSRTEQFF.

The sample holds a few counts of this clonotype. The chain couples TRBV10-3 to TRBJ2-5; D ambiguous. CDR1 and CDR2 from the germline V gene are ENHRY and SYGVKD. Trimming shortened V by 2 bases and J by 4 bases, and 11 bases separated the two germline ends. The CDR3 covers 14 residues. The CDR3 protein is CAISETPPGETQYF. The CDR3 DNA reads TGTGCCATCAGTGAGACCCCCCCGGGAGAGACCCAGTACTTC.

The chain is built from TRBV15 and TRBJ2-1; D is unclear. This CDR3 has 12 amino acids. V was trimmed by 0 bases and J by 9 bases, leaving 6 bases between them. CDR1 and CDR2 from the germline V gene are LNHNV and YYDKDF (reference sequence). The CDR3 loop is CATSRDNGEQFF. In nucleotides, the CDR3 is TGTGCCACCAGCAGAGATAACGGTGAGCAGTTCTTC.

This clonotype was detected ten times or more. CDR3 region: CASSLLAGGRETQYF. The CDR3 DNA reads as TGTGCCAGCAGTTTACTAGCGGGGGGGCGGGAGACCCAGTACTTC. The rearrangement links TRBV27 to TRBJ2-5, with 12 bases matching TRBD2. V shed 2 bases, J shed 5 bases, and the junction held 3 bases outside the gene matches. In germline, CDR1 is MNHEY, CDR2 SMNVEV (reference sequence). This CDR3 is 15 amino acids long.

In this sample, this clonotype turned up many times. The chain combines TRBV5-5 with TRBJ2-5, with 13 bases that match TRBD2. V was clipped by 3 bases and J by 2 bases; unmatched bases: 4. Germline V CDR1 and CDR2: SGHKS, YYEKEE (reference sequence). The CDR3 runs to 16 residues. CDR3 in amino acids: CASSYPGLAGQETQYF. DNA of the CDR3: TGTGCCAGCAGCTACCCGGGACTAGCGGGGCAAGAGACCCAGTACTTC. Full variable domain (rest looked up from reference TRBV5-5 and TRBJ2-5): DAGVTQSPTHLIKTRGQQVTLRCSPISGHKSVSWYQQVLGQGPQFIFQYYEKEERGRGNFPDRFSARQFPNYSSELNVNALLLGDSALYLCASSYPGLAGQETQYFGPGTRLLVL.

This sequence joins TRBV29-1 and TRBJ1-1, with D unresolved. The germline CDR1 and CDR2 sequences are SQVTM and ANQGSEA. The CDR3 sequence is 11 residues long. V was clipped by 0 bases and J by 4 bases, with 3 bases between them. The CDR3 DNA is TGCAGCGTTGAAGAGGCCACTGAAGCTTTCTTT. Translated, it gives CSVEEATEAFF.

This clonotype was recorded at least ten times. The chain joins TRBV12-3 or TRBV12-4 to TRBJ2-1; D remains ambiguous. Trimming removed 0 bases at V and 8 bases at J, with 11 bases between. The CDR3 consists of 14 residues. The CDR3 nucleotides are TGTGCCAGCAGTTTAGCCCCCATGTCGGATGAGCAGTTCTTC. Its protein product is CASSLAPMSDEQFF.

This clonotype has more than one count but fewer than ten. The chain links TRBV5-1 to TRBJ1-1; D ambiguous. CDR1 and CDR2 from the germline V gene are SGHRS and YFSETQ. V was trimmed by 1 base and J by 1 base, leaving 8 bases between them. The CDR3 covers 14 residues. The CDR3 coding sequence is TGCGCCAGCAGCTTGAGACACCAGAACACTGAAGCTTTCTTT. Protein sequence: CASSLRHQNTEAFF.

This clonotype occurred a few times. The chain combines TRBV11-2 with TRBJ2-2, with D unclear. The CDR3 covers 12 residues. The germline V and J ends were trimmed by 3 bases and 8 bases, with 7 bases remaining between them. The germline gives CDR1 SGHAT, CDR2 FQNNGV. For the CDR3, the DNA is TGTGCCAGCAGCTTCTTGGATGGGGAGCTGTTTTTT. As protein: CASSFLDGELFF.